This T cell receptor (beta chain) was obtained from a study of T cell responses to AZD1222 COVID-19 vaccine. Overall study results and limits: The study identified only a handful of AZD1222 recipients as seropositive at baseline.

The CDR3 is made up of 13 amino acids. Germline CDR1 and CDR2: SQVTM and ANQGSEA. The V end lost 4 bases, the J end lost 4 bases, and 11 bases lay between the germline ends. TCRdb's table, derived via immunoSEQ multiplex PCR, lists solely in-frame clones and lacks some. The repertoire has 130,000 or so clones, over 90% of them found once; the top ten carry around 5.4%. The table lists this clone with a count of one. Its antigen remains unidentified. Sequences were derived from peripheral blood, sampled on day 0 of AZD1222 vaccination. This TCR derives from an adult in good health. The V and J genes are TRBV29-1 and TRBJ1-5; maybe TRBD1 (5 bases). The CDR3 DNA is TGCAGCGTTGGAAGGGACGGAAATCAGCCCCAGCATTTT. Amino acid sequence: CSVGRDGNQPQHF.